This T cell receptor beta chain came from a study of CD8 T cells in ankylosing spondylitis. Regarding the study as a whole: Within ankylosing spondylitis blood, a TCR beta motif made up of eight highly homologous variants appeared to be characteristic.

TCRdb itself ran the 5' RACE reads through MiXCR, one entry per CDR3 protein. The sample holds fewer than 650,000 distinct CDR3 sequences, approximately 12% seen once. Per germline, CDR1 MNHNS and CDR2 SASEGT. Trimming cost V 6 bases and J 0 bases, with 12 bases left between them. This CDR3 has 15 residues. Turning to this clonotype: As yet, its antigen is unknown.

The sequenced sample consisted of blood, either unsorted or a sorted T cell fraction (not recorded which). This chain links TRBV6-1 with TRBJ2-1; maybe TRBD2 (5 bases). This clonotype was sampled from a male donor with ankylosing spondylitis. This chain's CDR3 is CASRRTLSSYNEQFF. The CDR3 coding sequence is TGTGCCAGCAGAAGGACTTTAAGCTCCTACAATGAGCAGTTCTTC.